These 3 T cell receptor beta chains were sequenced from one sample in a study of blood T cell repertoires in COVID-19. Clones were sequenced by immunoSEQ multiplex PCR, and TCRdb holds only the in-frame ones, with some missing. The sample carries about 230,000 clones, roughly 88% recorded once. The sample was peripheral blood. The receptors originated from a man aged 35-49 years who had recovered from COVID-19.

The V call is TRBV11-2, the J call TRBJ1-6; 8 bases agree with TRBD1. V was clipped by 3 bases and J by 9 bases; unmatched bases: 7. CDR1 is SGHAT and CDR2 is FQNNGV in the germline V gene. This CDR3 region has 15 residues. The CDR3 DNA follows: TGTGCCAGCAGCTTTCAGCAGGGGGCAGGTTCACCCCTCCACTTT. Its protein product is CASSFQQGAGSPLHF.

V and J are TRBV9 and TRBJ1-6, with 7 bases aligning to TRBD1. From germline, CDR1 is SGDLS and CDR2 YYNGEE. The ends lost 3 bases at V and 5 bases at J; junction bases unmatched: 5. This CDR3 region has 15 residues. CDR3 amino acids: CASSEYGTDNSPLHF. In nucleotides, the CDR3 is TGTGCCAGCAGCGAGTACGGGACAGATAATTCACCCCTCCACTTT.

This clone was detected a few times. Different DNA sequences within this sample yield the same CDR3. This chain joins TRBV9 and TRBJ1-4, with unresolved D. Per the germline V gene, CDR1 is SGDLS and CDR2 is YYNGEE. V dropped 0 bases and J dropped 4 bases, with 7 bases sitting between them. The CDR3 runs 14 residues. CDR3 loop: CASSVGGLNEKLFF. The CDR3 DNA sequence: TGTGCCAGCAGCGTAGGCGGTCTTAATGAAAAACTGTTTTTT.